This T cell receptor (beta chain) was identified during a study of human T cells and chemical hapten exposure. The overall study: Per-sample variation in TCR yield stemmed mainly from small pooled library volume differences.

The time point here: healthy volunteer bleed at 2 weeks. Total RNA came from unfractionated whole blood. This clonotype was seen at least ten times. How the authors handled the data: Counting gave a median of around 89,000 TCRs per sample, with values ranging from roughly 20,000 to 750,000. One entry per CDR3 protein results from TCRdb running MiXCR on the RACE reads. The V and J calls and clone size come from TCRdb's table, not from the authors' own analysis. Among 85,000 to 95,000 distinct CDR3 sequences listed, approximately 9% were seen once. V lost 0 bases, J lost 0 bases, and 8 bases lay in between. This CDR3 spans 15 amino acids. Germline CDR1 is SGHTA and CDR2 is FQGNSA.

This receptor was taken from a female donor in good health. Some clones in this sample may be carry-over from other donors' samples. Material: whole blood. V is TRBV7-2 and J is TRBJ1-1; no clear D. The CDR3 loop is CASSLAGRMNTEAFF. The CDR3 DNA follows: TGTGCCAGCAGCTTAGCCGGACGGATGAACACTGAAGCTTTCTTT. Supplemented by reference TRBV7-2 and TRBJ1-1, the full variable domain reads GAGVSQSPSNKVTEKGKDVELRCDPISGHTALYWYRQSLGQGLEFLIYFQGNSAPDKSGLPSDRFSAERTGGSVSTLTIQRTQQEDSAVYLCASSLAGRMNTEAFFGQGTRLTVV.